This T cell receptor beta chain derives from a study of T cell repertoires in cytomegalovirus infection. Study-wide context: Recently identified HLA-C-restricted CMV epitopes were used, and well-studied HLA-B-restricted CMV epitopes were used as well. Matching HLA type and CMV infection were both indicated by public TCR beta signatures. Findings and caveats of the study: Of the TCR beta families, the public ones yielded a cumulative frequency that identified carriers of CMV plus the relevant HLA. The study found HLA-C-restricted CMV-specific TCR beta clonotypes dominating the ex vivo response.

One entry per CDR3 protein results from TCRdb running MiXCR on the reads. The repertoire holds 700,000 to 850,000 distinct CDR3 sequences, with around a third as singletons. This clonotype has a handful of counts. Its antigen is not known. The J segment lost 8 bases and the V segment lost 7 bases, leaving 6 bases of the junction unmatched. CDR1 is SNHLY, CDR2 FYNNEI, per germline. This CDR3 region has 12 residues. The specimen comprised cultured CD8+ T cells from PBMCs, sampled from culture after CMV antigen stimulation. The rearrangement uses TRBV2 and TRBJ1-2; TRBD1 matches at 8 bases. This TCR was sampled from a human donor in good health (CMV status not recorded). Some clones in this sample may be carry-over from other donors' samples. CDR3 loop: CASTQGAWGYTF. In DNA form, the CDR3 reads TGTGCCAGCACTCAGGGGGCGTGGGGCTACACCTTC.